Listed below are T cell receptor beta chains from one sample, sequenced in a study of early T cells in non-severe SARS-CoV-2 infection. A single record per CDR3 protein comes from TCRdb applying MiXCR to the 5' RACE reads. The table lists around 70,000 distinct CDR3 sequences, 9% to 15% of them singletons. What was sequenced was whole blood. The receptor source for this set is an adult who was a healthcare worker with PCR-confirmed SARS-CoV-2 infection or an uninfected control (not recorded which). The CDR3 runs from the conserved cysteine through the conserved F or W. A D gene is named only where the DNA matches it firmly. Some rows mark clone size as missing; the rest say once, few, many or name a class of expanded clone.

CASGQVRGLAKNIQYF	TGTGCCAGCGGGCAGGTTAGGGGACTAGCCAAAAACATTCAGTACTTC	NA	TRBV6-1	TRBJ2-4	few
CASSRPGTKTQYF	TGTGCCAGCAGCCGTCCCGGGACTAAGACCCAGTACTTC	TRBD2	TRBV11-2	TRBJ2-5	few
CASSSLSSGARRYNEQFF	TGTGCCAGCAGCTCGCTGAGTAGCGGGGCCCGTCGGTACAATGAGCAGTTCTTC	TRBD2	TRBV7-6	TRBJ2-1	many
CASKDRNTGELFF	TGTGCCAGCAAGGACAGGAACACCGGGGAGCTGTTTTTT	NA	TRBV14	TRBJ2-2	many
CASSLTTEQFF	TGTGCCAGCAGCTTAACAACTGAGCAGTTCTTC	NA	TRBV7-9	TRBJ2-1	NA
CASSGPSRGPIEAFF	TGTGCCAGCAGTGGCCCCTCCAGGGGCCCTATTGAAGCTTTCTTT	NA	TRBV27	TRBJ1-1	many
CASSPGDRGGYGYTF	TGTGCCAGCAGCCCAGGGGACAGGGGGGGCTATGGCTACACCTTC	TRBD1	TRBV5-6	TRBJ1-2	NA
CSAREETQYF	TGCAGTGCTAGGGAGGAGACCCAGTACTTC	NA	TRBV20-1	TRBJ2-5	many
CGAGPSITDTQYF	TGCGGCGCGGGACCTAGTATCACAGATACGCAGTATTTT	NA	TRBV29-1	TRBJ2-3	NA
CSVPLTRGRLFF	TGCAGCGTTCCTCTTACCAGGGGACGGCTGTTTTTT	NA	TRBV29-1	TRBJ2-2	many
CAWSPFSGNTIYF	TGTGCCTGGAGTCCGTTCTCTGGAAACACCATATATTTT	NA	TRBV30	TRBJ1-3	few
CASSLTVAHEQYF	TGTGCCAGCAGCCTAACAGTCGCTCACGAGCAGTACTTC	NA	TRBV7-9	TRBJ2-7	many
CASNPTREGGQPQHF	TGTGCCAGCAACCCCACCAGGGAGGGCGGTCAGCCCCAGCATTTT	NA	TRBV6-1	TRBJ1-5	NA
CASRNTGELFF	TGTGCCAGCAGAAACACCGGGGAGCTGTTTTTT	NA	TRBV3-1	TRBJ2-2	many
CRSGGRRTQETQYF	TGTAGATCGGGGGGCCGGCGCACACAAGAGACCCAGTACTTC	NA	TRBV28	TRBJ2-5	NA
CASSFSVNAGGGGTGELFF	TGTGCCAGCAGCTTTTCCGTCAATGCAGGTGGGGGCGGCACCGGGGAGCTGTTTTTT	NA	TRBV7-9	TRBJ2-2	few